A selection of T cell receptor beta chains follows, all from one sample in a study of T cells after yellow fever vaccination. TCRdb reanalysed the 5' RACE reads using MiXCR and keeps one entry per CDR3 protein. This sample has 100,000 to 150,000 distinct CDR3 sequences, with about 7.8% found just once. Sequencing was performed on CD4+ T cells sorted from PBMCs, taken more than 40 days after the first yellow fever vaccination. The receptors stem from a young man who received the YFV17D yellow fever vaccine. The CDR3 runs from the conserved cysteine through the conserved F or W. Each record gives: D gene, CDR3 length, V gene, J gene, clone size, CDR3 DNA, CDR3 protein. A D gene is named only where the DNA matches it firmly. Not all rows give a size; the values are once, few, many and, for expanded clones, a class.

TRBD1,16,TRBV15,TRBJ1-6,few,TGTGCCACCAGCAGAGGACAGGGTTCCTATAATTCACCCCTCCACTTT,CATSRGQGSYNSPLHF
-,16,TRBV6-5,TRBJ2-3,many,TGTGCCAGCAGTTACTGGGCAGGGGCTAGCACAGATACGCAGTATTTT,CASSYWAGASTDTQYF
-,13,TRBV7-9,TRBJ1-5,many,TGTGCCAGCAGCTTAGCAGGAATGCAGCCCCAGCATTTT,CASSLAGMQPQHF
TRBD1,16,TRBV5-1,TRBJ2-7,many,TGCGCCAGCAGCTTGGTAGCAGGGGGCGTCTCCTACGAGCAGTACTTC,CASSLVAGGVSYEQYF
-,15,TRBV10-3,TRBJ2-2,many,TGTGCCATCAGTTCACTCAGTGGGGGCACCGGGGAGCTGTTTTTT,CAISSLSGGTGELFF
-,17,TRBV5-6,TRBJ1-2,many,TGTGCCAGCAGCTTGGATTTTTCGTCAGGAACGACGTATGGCTACACCTTC,CASSLDFSSGTTYGYTF
-,16,TRBV9,TRBJ2-3,-,TGTGCCAGCAGCGCTCTACCCCCAGGGACAACAGATACGCAGTATTTT,CASSALPPGTTDTQYF
TRBD1,15,TRBV5-8,TRBJ1-5,-,TGTGCCAGCAATCGGGACAGGGGGCGTTCGAAGCCCCAGCATTTT,CASNRDRGRSKPQHF
-,11,TRBV28,TRBJ1-5,many,TGTGCCAGCAGTTACAATCAGCCCCAGCATTTT,CASSYNQPQHF
-,14,TRBV7-2,TRBJ2-4,many,TGTGCCAGCAGCCCAAGGAGGGAGGCGAACATTCAGTACTTC,CASSPRREANIQYF
-,14,TRBV11-2,TRBJ2-3,many,TGTGCCAGCAGCGTATCGAGGGGGACAGATACGCAGTATTTT,CASSVSRGTDTQYF
TRBD1,15,TRBV6-1,TRBJ1-2,many,TGTGCCAGCAGTGAAACTCGGACAGGTACCTATGGCTACACCTTC,CASSETRTGTYGYTF
TRBD1,16,TRBV27,TRBJ2-3,few,TGTGCCAGCAGCCCCCGACAGGGACAGATCACAGATACGCAGTATTTT,CASSPRQGQITDTQYF
-,13,TRBV28,TRBJ1-2,-,TGTGCCAGCAGTTTCGTGGCGTATCCTGGCTACACCTTC,CASSFVAYPGYTF
-,13,TRBV7-2,TRBJ1-4,many,TGTGCCACCGCGATGGCAACTAATGAAAAACTGTTTTTT,CATAMATNEKLFF
-,16,TRBV4-3,TRBJ1-2,-,TGCGCCAGCAGCCAAGTACCCCCTCCCATTAACTATGGCTACACCTTC,CASSQVPPPINYGYTF
-,18,TRBV12-3/TRBV12-4,TRBJ2-1,few,TGTGCCAGCAGTTCGCCTCCGGGCTCTCGGGGGGCGTACAATGAGCAGTTCTTC,CASSSPPGSRGAYNEQFF
-,14,TRBV25-1,TRBJ1-4,many,TGTGCCAGCATGGACGGGACAACTAATGAAAAACTGTTTTTT,CASMDGTTNEKLFF
-,15,TRBV5-5,TRBJ1-3,many,TGTGCCAGCAGCTTGATTCGCTCCATGGGAAACACCATATATTTT,CASSLIRSMGNTIYF
-,14,TRBV7-2,TRBJ1-6,many,TGTGCCAGCAGCTTAGTCCCAGGGAATTCACCCCTCCACTTT,CASSLVPGNSPLHF
-,15,TRBV5-1,TRBJ2-1,many,TGCGCCAGCAGCTTGGTGGCAGGGGGGTTCAATGAGCAGTTCTTC,CASSLVAGGFNEQFF
TRBD2,14,TRBV20-1,TRBJ2-3,-,TGCAGTGCTAGACTAGCGGGGCACCCAGATACGCAGTATTTT,CSARLAGHPDTQYF